The 14 T cell receptor beta chains reported below all come from one sample, sequenced in a study of shared clonotypes between healthy human individuals. Assay: immunoSEQ multiplex PCR; the TCRdb copy retains only in-frame clones and omits some. The sample contains some 2,500,000 clones, approximately 94% of which appear only once. The sample taken for sequencing was naive CD4+ T cells from PBMCs. Specified subset: CD45RA+ positively selected. These receptors were taken from a man younger than 30 in good health. Some clones in this sample may be carry-over from other donors' samples.

In the case of this clone: One end of the junction varies from germline; a read error may be responsible. The DNA of the CDR3 is TGTGCCAGTAGTAGGGCTAGCGGGAAAGGGGATCGGTTCCTCTTC. Translation: CASSRASGKGDRFLF. The chain uses TRBV19 and TRBJ2-1; 9 bases match TRBD2. The CDR3 length is 15 residues. Germline-derived CDR1 and CDR2 are LNHDA and SQIVND (reference sequence).

J is TRBJ2-4 and V is TRBV6-4; TRBD2 agrees at 7 bases. This CDR3 is 16 amino acids long. Germline assignment: CDR1 MRHNA and CDR2 SNTAGT. Trimming at V came to 1 base and at J to 0 bases, leaving 3 bases not matched to a gene. The DNA of the CDR3 is TGTGCCAGCAGTGACTTACGGGAGGTAGCCAAAAACATTCAGTACTTC. Translating it yields CASSDLREVAKNIQYF.

V usage is TRBV7-2 and J usage is TRBJ2-7, with D uncertain. Trimming pared 2 bases from V and 9 bases from J, leaving 23 bases between. The CDR3 sequence is 16 residues long. The germline gives CDR1 SGHTA, CDR2 FQGNSA. CDR3 sequence (DNA): TGTGCCAGCAGCTTACAATATGGACGTGTGGCTCGTCCGCAGTACTTC. Amino acids: CASSLQYGRVARPQYF.

The chain couples TRBV6-1 to TRBJ1-2, with D perhaps matching TRBD1 (5 bases). Germline CDR1 is MNHNS and CDR2 is SASEGT. This CDR3 contains 15 residues. The V end lost 4 bases, the J end lost 3 bases, and 15 bases lay between the germline ends. The CDR3 region is CASSVWDVRDYGYTF. As DNA, the CDR3 is TGTGCCAGCAGTGTTTGGGACGTAAGGGACTATGGCTACACCTTC.

This clone was recorded only once. Within the sample, other DNA sequences also encode this same CDR3. The chain uses TRBV5-1 and TRBJ2-3; 11 positions match TRBD2. Germline trimming cut 4 bases from V and 2 bases from J; bases unmatched to any gene: 6. The CDR3 loop spans 16 amino acids. Germline V lookup: CDR1 SGHRS, CDR2 YFSETQ. The DNA of the CDR3 is TGCGCCAGCAGCCTTGGGACTAGCGGATACACAGATACGCAGTATTTT. Residues: CASSLGTSGYTDTQYF.

This rearrangement joins TRBV7-8 to TRBJ2-3; D is possibly TRBD2 (5 bases). The CDR3 sequence is 17 residues long. Between the trimmed V and J ends, which lost 0 bases and 0 bases, there was a span of 13 bases. Germline CDR1 SGHVS, CDR2 FQNEAQ. The CDR3 region is CASSLARLWTSTDTQYF. Here the CDR3 DNA reads TGTGCCAGCAGCTTAGCCCGGTTGTGGACTAGCACAGATACGCAGTATTTT. Based on the CDR3 plus reference TRBV7-8 and TRBJ2-3, the full variable domain is GAGVSQSPRYKVAKRGQDVALRCDPISGHVSLFWYQQALGQGPEFLTYFQNEAQLDKSGLPSDRFFAERPEGSVSTLKIQRTQQEDSAVYLCASSLARLWTSTDTQYFGPGTRLTVL.

This chain joins TRBV2 and TRBJ2-7; tentatively, D is TRBD2 (7 bases). Germline CDR1 is SNHLY and CDR2 is FYNNEI. V dropped 5 bases and J dropped 3 bases, with 14 bases sitting between them. The CDR3 consists of 14 residues. CDR3 bases: TGTGCCAGCAGTCCCCGGGGGGCCCTCTACGAGCAGTACTTC. This translates into CASSPRGALYEQYF.

The chain joins TRBV19 to TRBJ1-1; 7 bases agree with TRBD1. CDR1 is LNHDA and CDR2 is SQIVND in the germline V gene (reference sequence). After removal of 7 bases from V and 4 bases from J, the junction contained 9 bases not matched to a gene. This CDR3 region has 14 residues. CDR3 bases: TGTGCCAGTACTGGAACACGACAGGGCACTGAAGCTTTCTTT. Its protein is CASTGTRQGTEAFF.

This clone was observed a few times. In DNA form, the CDR3 reads TGCGCCAGCAGCTTGGTGGTCGGGACAGGGACCACTGAAGCTTTCTTT. Its translation: CASSLVVGTGTTEAFF. The genes are TRBV5-1 and TRBJ1-1; 9 positions match TRBD1. V was clipped by 0 bases and J by 4 bases; unmatched bases: 7. CDR1 and CDR2 (germline): SGHRS, YFSETQ. The CDR3 extends over 16 amino acids.

Details on this clone: Additional DNA sequences in this sample encode the identical CDR3. The chain uses TRBV7-3 and TRBJ2-7; D ambiguous. Trimming stripped 5 bases from V and 1 base from J, with 12 bases between. This CDR3 region has 14 residues. Germline-derived CDR1 and CDR2 are SGHTA and FQGTGA. The CDR3 is CASSPVGSSYEQYF. CDR3 nucleotide sequence: TGTGCCAGCAGCCCGGTGGGGTCGTCCTACGAGCAGTACTTC.

V gene TRBV9 combines with J gene TRBJ1-2, with D unresolved. The germline CDR1 and CDR2 sequences are SGDLS and YYNGEE. V dropped 0 bases and J dropped 4 bases, with 13 bases sitting between them. The CDR3 covers 15 residues. For the CDR3, the DNA is TGTGCCAGCAGCGTAGATGCCATTTGGGGCTATGGCTACACCTTC. Protein: CASSVDAIWGYGYTF.

V gene TRBV28 combines with J gene TRBJ2-5; D is possibly TRBD1 (9 bases). The CDR3 runs 15 residues. V dropped 5 bases and J dropped 5 bases, with 18 bases sitting between them. Germline lookup yields CDR1 MDHEN and CDR2 SYDVKM. The CDR3: CASSRNSGTGETQYF. The CDR3 DNA reads TGTGCCAGCAGTAGGAATAGCGGGACAGGGGAGACCCAGTACTTC.

With respect to this clone: This CDR3 is also generated by other DNA sequences in the sample. The chain carries TRBV7-9 and TRBJ1-1; perhaps TRBD1 as D (5 bases). The CDR3 length is 13 residues. Germline CDR1 and CDR2: SEHNR and FQNEAQ (reference sequence). V was pared by 0 bases and J by 4 bases, with 6 bases between. The CDR3 loop is CASSLAGATEAFF. CDR3 in DNA: TGTGCCAGCAGCTTAGCAGGGGCCACTGAAGCTTTCTTT.

The genes are TRBV12-5 and TRBJ1-2; D is ambiguous. CDR3 length: 13 amino acids. CDR1 and CDR2 (germline): LGHNT, FRNRAP. The V and J ends lost 6 bases and 4 bases respectively, with 12 bases between them. CDR3: CASGPGVPYGYTF. The DNA of the CDR3 is TGTGCTAGTGGCCCCGGGGTACCCTATGGCTACACCTTC.